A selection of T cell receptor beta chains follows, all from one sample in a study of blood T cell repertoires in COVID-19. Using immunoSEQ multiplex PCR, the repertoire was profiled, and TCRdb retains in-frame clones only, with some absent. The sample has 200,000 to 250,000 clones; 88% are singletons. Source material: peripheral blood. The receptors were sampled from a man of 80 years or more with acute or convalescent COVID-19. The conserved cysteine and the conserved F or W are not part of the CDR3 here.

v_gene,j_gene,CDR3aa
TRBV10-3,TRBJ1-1,AIRGGSERNTEAF
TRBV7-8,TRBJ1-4,ASSPRQGSNEKLF
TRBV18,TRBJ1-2,ASSPRQGPGGYT
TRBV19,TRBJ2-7,ASSIVAGTAEGYEQY
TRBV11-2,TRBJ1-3,ASSLAGTGSGNTIY
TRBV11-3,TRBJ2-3,ASSPGLATDTQY
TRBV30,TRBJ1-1,ACGTGGWGMNTEAF
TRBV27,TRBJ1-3,ASSLPLHSGNTIY
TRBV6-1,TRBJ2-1,ASSELSSYNEQF
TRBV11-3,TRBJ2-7,ASSLGTREQY
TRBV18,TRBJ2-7,ASSRTGGRSGGYYEQY
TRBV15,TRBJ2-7,ATSPGLAGVSYEQY
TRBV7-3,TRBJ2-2,ASSFYGTSDTGELF
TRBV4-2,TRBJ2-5,ASSRFTGTERETQY
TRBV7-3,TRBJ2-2,ASSLGQGAGGELF
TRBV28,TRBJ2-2,ASTRNTGELF
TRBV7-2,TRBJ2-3,ASSLSWRAPDTQY
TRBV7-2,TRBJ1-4,ASSQGDATNEKLF
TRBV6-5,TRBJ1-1,ASSYSTGGGGTEAF
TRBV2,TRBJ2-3,ASSDGGVTDTQY
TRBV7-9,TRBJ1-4,ASSFIGANEKLF
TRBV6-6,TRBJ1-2,ASSYMTGRNYGYT
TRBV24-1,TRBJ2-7,ATSDPRDRSYEQY
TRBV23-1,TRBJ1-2,ASSLKGGDRASYSYGYT
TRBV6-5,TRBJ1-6,ASSRLGQGASPLH
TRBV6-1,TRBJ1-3,ASSEWVGVSGNTIY
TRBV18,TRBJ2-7,ASSRTSGSYEQY